These 6 T cell receptor beta chains originate from one sample sequenced in a study of blood T cell repertoires in COVID-19. Repertoires were generated with immunoSEQ multiplex PCR, while TCRdb's copy carries only in-frame clones and drops some. This table holds fewer than 100,000 clones, 80% found once. What was sequenced was peripheral blood. All receptors derive from a woman aged 70-85 years with acute or convalescent COVID-19.

This clone was picked up a small number of times. The V and J genes are TRBV6-2 or TRBV6-3 and TRBJ1-1; D not certain. V lost 5 bases and J lost 0, with 4 bases in between. The CDR3 contains 12 residues. CDR1 MNHEY and CDR2 SVGEGT come from the germline V gene. CDR3 sequence: CASSTVNTEAFF. DNA for the CDR3: TGTGCCAGCAGTACAGTGAACACTGAAGCTTTCTTT.

This clone is categorized as medium-sized. The CDR3 sequence: CAISRSGGADTDTQYF. The CDR3 DNA is TGTGCCATCAGCCGTAGCGGGGGGGCAGACACAGATACGCAGTATTTT. The gene calls are TRBV10-3 and TRBJ2-3; TRBD2 aligns across 11 bases. Germline-derived CDR1 and CDR2 are ENHRY and SYGVKD. V gave up 6 bases and J gave up 2 bases; unmatched junction bases: 7. CDR3 size: 16 residues.

This chain links TRBV14 with TRBJ1-2, with a possible D match to TRBD1 (6 bases). This CDR3 region has 13 residues. Trimming left V 8 bases short and J 4 bases short, with 14 bases between. Germline V lookup: CDR1 SGHDN, CDR2 FVKESK. CDR3 sequence (DNA): TGTGCCAGCTGTTCCGGGACACTCTATGGCTACACCTTC. It encodes CASCSGTLYGYTF.

This chain joins TRBV6-1 and TRBJ2-7; 10 nucleotides agree with TRBD2. Germline CDR1 reads MNHNS; CDR2 reads SASEGT. Losses at the gene ends were 0 bases for V and 2 bases for J; bases not matched to a gene: 4. This CDR3 has 16 residues. The CDR3 DNA follows: TGTGCCAGCAGTGAAGCCGGGACTAGCGTGGCCTACGAGCAGTACTTC. Translated: CASSEAGTSVAYEQYF.

The chain employs TRBV5-1 and TRBJ1-1; D is possibly TRBD1 (6 bases). The CDR3 is 14 amino acids. V dropped 0 bases and J dropped 1 base, with 7 bases sitting between them. Germline V CDR1 and CDR2: SGHRS, YFSETQ. The CDR3: CASSLGTANTEAFF. DNA of the CDR3: TGCGCCAGCAGCTTGGGGACAGCGAACACTGAAGCTTTCTTT.

The V and J genes are TRBV21-1 and TRBJ1-2; TRBD1 reflects the table's D call only, with no check against the DNA. TRBV21-1 has pseudogene status. The CDR3 is 14 amino acids. The chain's CDR3 is CASIYRDRNYGYTF. For the CDR3, the DNA is TGTGCCAGCATTTACCGGGACAGAAACTATGGCTACACCTTC.